The sequence of this T cell receptor (beta chain) was determined in a study of Ad26.COV2.S vaccination and SARS-CoV-2 variants. Clones were read by immunoSEQ multiplex PCR, and TCRdb kept only the in-frame ones, dropping some. Among roughly 100,000 clones listed, over 60% were seen once. The source material was peripheral blood, sampled after recovery from COVID-19. The TCR was taken from a human donor who had recovered from COVID-19.

CDR3 coding DNA: TGTGCCAGCAGCTTAGATTTTGAGGGGACCCAGTACTTC. This encodes CASSLDFEGTQYF. This sequence joins TRBV11-3 and TRBJ2-5; D possibly corresponds to TRBD2 (5 bases). The V gene's germline CDR1 is SGHNT and CDR2 YENEEA. This CDR3 contains 13 residues. The V and J ends lost 0 bases and 7 bases respectively, with 9 bases between them.